One sample yielded the 22 T cell receptor beta chains listed below, sequenced in a study of CD8 T cells in ankylosing spondylitis. Study-wide results and caveats: A TCR beta motif made of eight highly homologous variants seemed typical of ankylosing spondylitis blood.

No antigen has been identified for these receptors. TCRdb itself ran the 5' RACE reads through MiXCR, one entry per CDR3 protein. Of approximately 400,000 distinct CDR3 sequences in the sample, roughly a quarter are singletons; the top ten hold 0.89%. The sample taken for sequencing was blood, either unsorted or a sorted T cell fraction (not recorded which). The receptor set was obtained from a male donor with ankylosing spondylitis.

The chain employs TRBV5-1 and TRBJ2-7, with TRBD1 matching over 7 bases. V lost 4 bases, J lost 4 bases, and 11 bases stayed unmatched. Germline V gene sequence: CDR1 SGHRS, CDR2 YFSETQ. This CDR3 is built from 15 residues. The CDR3, as DNA: TGCGCCAGCAGCGATGGGACAGCGGTCGGATACGAGCAGTACTTC. Protein product: CASSDGTAVGYEQYF. The full variable domain, its missing parts supplied by reference TRBV5-1 and TRBJ2-7, is KAGVTQTPRYLIKTRGQQVTLSCSPISGHRSVSWYQQTPGQGLQFLFEYFSETQRNKGNFPGRFSGRQFSNSRSEMNVSTLELGDSALYLCASSDGTAVGYEQYFGPGTRLTVT.

This chain joins TRBV7-2 and TRBJ1-2; a possible D gene is TRBD1 (5 bases). V lost 1 base and J 2 bases, leaving 8 bases between the germline ends. The germline V gene encodes CDR1 SGHTA and CDR2 FQGNSA. This CDR3 has 14 residues. The CDR3 region is CASSLDGGNYGYTF. For the CDR3, the DNA is TGTGCCAGCAGCTTAGATGGGGGAAACTATGGCTACACCTTC.

This chain uses TRBV5-1 with TRBJ2-1; tentatively, D is TRBD1 (6 bases). The CDR3 is 13 amino acids. The germline V and J ends were trimmed by 2 bases and 8 bases, with 11 bases remaining between them. Germline V CDR1 and CDR2: SGHRS, YFSETQ. The CDR3 spells CASSFPGADEQFF. The CDR3 DNA is TGCGCCAGCAGCTTTCCAGGGGCCGATGAGCAGTTCTTC.

The table lists this clonotype with a few counts. The V call is TRBV20-1, the J call TRBJ1-1, with D unresolved. The germline V and J ends were trimmed by 0 bases and 1 base, with 15 bases remaining between them. CDR3 size: 16 residues. Germline V gene data show CDR1 as DFQATT and CDR2 as SNEGSKA (reference sequence). This CDR3 is CSARDSRLGSNTEAFF. The CDR3 region has the DNA TGCAGTGCTAGAGATAGTAGATTAGGTTCGAACACTGAAGCTTTCTTT.

V gene TRBV27 combines with J gene TRBJ2-3, with 7 nucleotides matching TRBD2. Per the germline V gene, CDR1 is MNHEY and CDR2 is SMNVEV (reference sequence). J was trimmed by 8 bases and V by 5 bases; bases with no gene match: 10. This CDR3 has 14 amino acids. This chain's CDR3 is CASSPLAGAGTQYF. The DNA for the CDR3 is TGTGCCAGCAGTCCCTTGGCGGGAGCGGGTACGCAGTATTTT.

The CDR3 bases are TGTGCCAGCAGCCCCGGGACTCCCGGAGCCTACGAGCAGTACTTC. Residues: CASSPGTPGAYEQYF. The chain links TRBV12-3 or TRBV12-4 to TRBJ2-7, with D perhaps matching TRBD2 (6 bases). There are 15 residues in the CDR3. V lost 6 bases, J lost 2 bases, and 17 bases lay in between.

Ten or more counts support this clonotype. The rearrangement uses TRBV20-1 and TRBJ2-2; 15 positions match TRBD2. The CDR3 sequence is 15 residues long. The V segment lost 6 bases and the J segment 6 bases; nucleotides outside the gene matches: 5. Germline CDR1 reads DFQATT; CDR2 reads SNEGSKA (reference sequence). DNA of the CDR3: TGCAGTGCGCGGACTAGCGGGAGGGTAGCCGGGGAGCTGTTTTTT. Translated, it gives CSARTSGRVAGELFF.

This clonotype was observed a few times. The rearrangement joins TRBV20-1 to TRBJ2-4; D may correspond to TRBD1 or TRBD2 (6 bases each). The CDR3 loop spans 13 amino acids. Germline loops: CDR1 DFQATT, CDR2 SNEGSKA (reference sequence). V shed 6 bases and J shed 7 bases, with 16 bases lying between them. CDR3 in DNA: TGCAGTGCGGAACCCGGGGGCACGAACATTCAGTACTTC. It specifies CSAEPGGTNIQYF.

The gene calls are TRBV30 and TRBJ1-2, with a tentative D call TRBD1 (6 bases). Trimming removed 3 bases at V and 4 bases at J, with 12 bases between. CDR3 length equals 13 residues. In germline, CDR1 is GTSNPN, CDR2 SVGIG (reference sequence). The CDR3 DNA reads as TGTGCCTGGAGGGCGGACAGAACCTATGGCTACACCTTC. This encodes CAWRADRTYGYTF.

This clonotype has a handful of counts. This chain links TRBV7-9 with TRBJ2-1, with TRBD2 matching over 13 bases. In germline, CDR1 is SEHNR, CDR2 FQNEAQ (reference sequence). The CDR3 covers 16 residues. V lost 5 bases and J lost 2; bases outside the gene matches: 3. This chain's CDR3 is CASSALAGGPYNEQFF. CDR3 DNA sequence: TGTGCCAGCAGCGCACTAGCGGGAGGGCCCTACAATGAGCAGTTCTTC.

J is TRBJ1-5 and V is TRBV5-1, with TRBD1 matching 7 bases. Per germline, CDR1 SGHRS and CDR2 YFSETQ. The CDR3 is 14 amino acids. V shed 0 bases and J 6 bases; nucleotides not matched to a gene: 3. The CDR3 nucleotides are TGCGCCAGCAGCTTGGACAGGGGAGGTCAGCCCCAGCATTTT. Translating gives CASSLDRGGQPQHF.

This clonotype was observed a few times. The V gene is TRBV20-1, the J gene TRBJ2-1; no firm D call. The V end was cut by 0 bases, the J end by 5 bases, with 23 bases between. CDR3 length equals 18 residues. CDR1 is DFQATT and CDR2 is SNEGSKA in the germline V gene (reference sequence). The CDR3 loop is CSARDRTSPYLGDNEQFF. The CDR3, as DNA: TGCAGTGCTAGAGATCGGACCAGCCCTTACCTTGGAGACAATGAGCAGTTCTTC.

This clonotype turned up a few times. V and J are TRBV10-3 and TRBJ2-1, with 12 bases that match TRBD2. V lost 8 bases to trimming and J lost 7 bases; unmatched junction nucleotides: 9. Per the germline V gene, CDR1 is ENHRY and CDR2 is SYGVKD. The CDR3 spans 15 residues. The chain's CDR3 is CAIGLAGGPRNEQFF. CDR3 DNA: TGTGCCATCGGCCTAGCGGGAGGGCCAAGGAATGAGCAGTTCTTC.

There are a few counts of this clonotype. V and J are TRBV29-1 and TRBJ2-7; 8 bases are a match to TRBD2. The CDR3 is 12 residues long. V dropped 6 bases and J dropped 6; count of bases not matched to a gene: 7. The V gene's germline CDR1 is SQVTM and CDR2 ANQGSEA. The CDR3 reads CSVAGLAGEQYF. The CDR3 DNA reads as TGCAGCGTGGCAGGACTAGCTGGCGAGCAGTACTTC.

V and J are TRBV20-1 and TRBJ2-7; D is undetermined. CDR3 length: 12 residues. CDR1 DFQATT and CDR2 SNEGSKA come from the germline V gene (reference sequence). Trimming shortened V by 2 bases and J by 6 bases, and 11 bases separated the two germline ends. The CDR3 here is CSARLGPGEQYF. CDR3 DNA: TGCAGTGCTAGACTCGGACCCGGCGAGCAGTACTTC.

The V call is TRBV7-2, the J call TRBJ2-5, with 15 bases matching TRBD2. This CDR3 is 17 amino acids long. J was trimmed by 5 bases and V by 4 bases; bases with no gene match: 8. CDR1 is SGHTA and CDR2 is FQGNSA in the germline V gene. CDR3 residues: CASSSHWTSGRAETQYF. CDR3 in DNA: TGTGCCAGCAGCTCCCACTGGACTAGCGGGAGGGCTGAGACCCAGTACTTC.

A few counts support this clonotype. The gene calls are TRBV19 and TRBJ2-5; 9 positions agree with TRBD2. This CDR3 region has 17 residues. V lost 4 bases to trimming and J lost 2 bases; unmatched junction nucleotides: 11. Germline CDR1 is LNHDA and CDR2 is SQIVND (reference sequence). The CDR3 bases are TGTGCCAGTAGTAGGGGGGGTCGGCTAGCGGGACAAGAGACCCAGTACTTC. Amino acids: CASSRGGRLAGQETQYF.

This rearrangement joins TRBV5-1 to TRBJ2-1, with TRBD1 matching 7 bases. The CDR3 covers 13 residues. Losses at the gene ends were 3 bases for V and 8 bases for J; bases not matched to a gene: 5. Germline lookup yields CDR1 SGHRS and CDR2 YFSETQ. The CDR3: CASSSTGVYEQFF. The CDR3 DNA follows: TGCGCCAGCAGCTCCACAGGGGTATATGAGCAGTTCTTC.

This clonotype occurred a few times. The chain recombines TRBV3-1 with TRBJ1-2; 10 bases are a match to TRBD1. V shed 3 bases, J shed 6 bases, and the junction held 7 bases outside the gene matches. Germline CDR1 reads LGHDT; CDR2 reads YNNKEL (reference sequence). The CDR3 is 15 residues long. CDR3 region: CASSHPDRGAHGYTF. CDR3 bases: TGTGCCAGCAGCCACCCGGACAGGGGGGCACATGGCTACACCTTC.

The chain joins TRBV25-1 to TRBJ2-7; the match to TRBD2 covers 9 bases. V shed 4 bases and J 7 bases; nucleotides not matched to a gene: 17. Germline V lookup: CDR1 MGHDK, CDR2 SYGVNS. The CDR3 has 17 residues. The CDR3 here is CASSGDKTSGPSGEQYF. Written as DNA, the CDR3 is TGTGCCAGCAGTGGGGACAAGACTAGCGGACCCTCGGGGGAGCAGTACTTC.

This clonotype has just a few counts. The chain links TRBV7-8 to TRBJ1-2; a possible D gene is TRBD1 (6 bases). Deletions cut 2 bases from V and 3 bases from J, with 13 bases between. The germline gives CDR1 SGHVS, CDR2 FQNEAQ. This CDR3 region has 15 residues. DNA for the CDR3: TGTGCCAGCAGCTTAAGTACAGGGAGGGACTATGGCTACACCTTC. Protein product: CASSLSTGRDYGYTF.

V and J are TRBV19 and TRBJ1-2; 7 positions match TRBD1. Germline values: CDR1 LNHDA, CDR2 SQIVND (reference sequence). The CDR3 sequence is 13 residues long. J lost 4 bases, V lost 5 bases, and 4 bases had no gene match. The CDR3 sequence is CASSGRTGYGYTF. For the CDR3, the DNA is TGTGCCAGTAGTGGGAGGACAGGCTATGGCTACACCTTC.